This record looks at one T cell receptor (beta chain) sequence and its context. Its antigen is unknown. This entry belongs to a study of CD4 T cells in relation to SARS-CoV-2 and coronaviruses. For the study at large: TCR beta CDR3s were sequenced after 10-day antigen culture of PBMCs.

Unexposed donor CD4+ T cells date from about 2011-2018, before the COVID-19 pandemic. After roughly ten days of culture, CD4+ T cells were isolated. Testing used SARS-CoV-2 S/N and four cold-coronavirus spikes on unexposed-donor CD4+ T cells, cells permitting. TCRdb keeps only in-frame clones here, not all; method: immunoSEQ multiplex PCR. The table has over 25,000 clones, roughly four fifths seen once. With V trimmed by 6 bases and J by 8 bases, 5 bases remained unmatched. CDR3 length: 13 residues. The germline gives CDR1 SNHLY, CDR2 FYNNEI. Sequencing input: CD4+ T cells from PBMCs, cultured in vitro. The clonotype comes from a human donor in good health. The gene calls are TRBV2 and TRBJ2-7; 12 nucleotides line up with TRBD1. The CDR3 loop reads CASRGTGGGKQYF. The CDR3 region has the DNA TGTGCCAGCAGAGGGACAGGGGGCGGTAAGCAGTACTTC. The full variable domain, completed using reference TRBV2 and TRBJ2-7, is EPEVTQTPSHQVTQMGQEVILRCVPISNHLYFYWYRQILGQKVEFLVSFYNNEISEKSEIFDDQFSVERPDGSNFTLKIRSTKLEDSAMYFCASRGTGGGKQYFGPGTRLTVT.